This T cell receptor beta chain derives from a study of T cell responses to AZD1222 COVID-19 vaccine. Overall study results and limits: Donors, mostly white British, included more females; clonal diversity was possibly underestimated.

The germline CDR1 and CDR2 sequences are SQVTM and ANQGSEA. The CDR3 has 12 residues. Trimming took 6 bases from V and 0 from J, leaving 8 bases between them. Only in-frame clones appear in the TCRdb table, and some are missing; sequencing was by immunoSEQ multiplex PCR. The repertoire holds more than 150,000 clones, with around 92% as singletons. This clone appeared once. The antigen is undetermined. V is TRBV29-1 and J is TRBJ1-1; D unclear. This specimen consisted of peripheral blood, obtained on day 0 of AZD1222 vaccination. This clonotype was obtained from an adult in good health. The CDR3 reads CSVTNLNTEAFF. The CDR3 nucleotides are TGCAGCGTCACGAATTTGAACACTGAAGCTTTCTTT.